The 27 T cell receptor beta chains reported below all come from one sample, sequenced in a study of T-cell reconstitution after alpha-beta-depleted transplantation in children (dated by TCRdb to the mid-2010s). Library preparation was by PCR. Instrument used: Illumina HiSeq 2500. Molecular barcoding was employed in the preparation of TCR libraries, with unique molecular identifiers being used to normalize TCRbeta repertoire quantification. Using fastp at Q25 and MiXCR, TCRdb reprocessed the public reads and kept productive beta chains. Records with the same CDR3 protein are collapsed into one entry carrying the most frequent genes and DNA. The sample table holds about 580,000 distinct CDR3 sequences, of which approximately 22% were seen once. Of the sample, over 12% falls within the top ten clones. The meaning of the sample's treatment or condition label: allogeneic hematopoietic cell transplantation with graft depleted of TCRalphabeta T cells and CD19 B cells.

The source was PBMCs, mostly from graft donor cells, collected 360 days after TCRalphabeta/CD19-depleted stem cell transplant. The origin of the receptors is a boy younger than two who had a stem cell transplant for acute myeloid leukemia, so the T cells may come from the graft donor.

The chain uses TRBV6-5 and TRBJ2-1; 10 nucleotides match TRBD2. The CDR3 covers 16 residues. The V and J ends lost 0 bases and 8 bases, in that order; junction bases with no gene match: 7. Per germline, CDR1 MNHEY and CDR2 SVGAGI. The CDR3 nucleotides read TGTGCCAGCAGTTACTCGAGGGGACTAGCGATCGATGAGCAGTTCTTC. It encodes CASSYSRGLAIDEQFF.

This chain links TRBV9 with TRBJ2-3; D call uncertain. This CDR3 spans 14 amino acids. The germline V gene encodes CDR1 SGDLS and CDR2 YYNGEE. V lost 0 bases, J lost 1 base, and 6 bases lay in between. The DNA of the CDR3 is TGTGCCAGCAGCGTAGAACCGGGCACAGATACGCAGTATTTT. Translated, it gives CASSVEPGTDTQYF.

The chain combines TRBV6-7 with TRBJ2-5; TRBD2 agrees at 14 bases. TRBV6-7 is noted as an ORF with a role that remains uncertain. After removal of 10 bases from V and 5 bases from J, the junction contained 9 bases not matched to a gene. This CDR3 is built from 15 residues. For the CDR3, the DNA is TGTGCCATCAGCTTGACTAGCGGGGGGGCGGAGACCCAGTACTTC. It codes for CAISLTSGGAETQYF.

The CDR3 DNA follows: TGTGCCAGCTCACCAGAAAGCTCCTACGAGCAGTACTTC. Translation: CASSPESSYEQYF. The rearrangement joins TRBV18 to TRBJ2-7; unclear D gene. Germline assignment: CDR1 KGHSH and CDR2 LQKENI. Between the trimmed V and J ends, which lost 2 bases and 0 bases, there was a span of 5 bases. CDR3 length: 13 amino acids.

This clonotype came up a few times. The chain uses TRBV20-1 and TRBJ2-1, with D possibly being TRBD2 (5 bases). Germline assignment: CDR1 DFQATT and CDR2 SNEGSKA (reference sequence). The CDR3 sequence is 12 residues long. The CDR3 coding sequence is TGCAGCCTCGCGGGCTCCTACAATGAGCAGTTCTTC. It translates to CSLAGSYNEQFF.

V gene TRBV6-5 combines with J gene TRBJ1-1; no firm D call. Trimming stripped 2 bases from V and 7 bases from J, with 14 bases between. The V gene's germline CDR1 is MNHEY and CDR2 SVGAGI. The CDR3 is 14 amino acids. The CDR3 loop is CASSYRSRGSEAFF. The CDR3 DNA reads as TGTGCCAGCAGTTACAGGTCAAGAGGAAGTGAAGCTTTCTTT.

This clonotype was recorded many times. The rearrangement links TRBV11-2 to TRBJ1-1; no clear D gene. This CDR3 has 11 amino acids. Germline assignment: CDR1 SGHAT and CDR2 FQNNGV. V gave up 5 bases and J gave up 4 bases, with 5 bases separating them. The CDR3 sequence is CASSPATEAFF. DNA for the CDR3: TGTGCCAGCAGCCCGGCCACTGAAGCTTTCTTT.

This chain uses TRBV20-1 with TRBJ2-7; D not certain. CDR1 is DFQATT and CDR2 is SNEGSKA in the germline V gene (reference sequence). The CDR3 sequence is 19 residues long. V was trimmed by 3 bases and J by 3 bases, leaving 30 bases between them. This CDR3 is CSASIPNHRREREVYEQYF. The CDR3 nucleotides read TGCAGTGCTAGTATCCCGAACCATAGGAGAGAACGAGAGGTCTACGAGCAGTACTTC.

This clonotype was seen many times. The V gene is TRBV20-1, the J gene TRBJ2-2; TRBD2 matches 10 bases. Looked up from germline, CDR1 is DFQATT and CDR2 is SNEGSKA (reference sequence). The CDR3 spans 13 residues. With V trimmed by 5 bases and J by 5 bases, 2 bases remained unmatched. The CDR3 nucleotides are TGCAGTGCTGAACTAGCGGGGACCGGGGAGCTGTTTTTT. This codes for CSAELAGTGELFF.

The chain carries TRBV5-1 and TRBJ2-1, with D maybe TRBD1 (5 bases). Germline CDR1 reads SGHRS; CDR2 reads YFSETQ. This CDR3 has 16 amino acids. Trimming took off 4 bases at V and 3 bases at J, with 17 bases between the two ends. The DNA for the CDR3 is TGCGCCAGCAGCCCGACATGGGCAGGGAACTACAATGAGCAGTTCTTC. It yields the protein CASSPTWAGNYNEQFF.

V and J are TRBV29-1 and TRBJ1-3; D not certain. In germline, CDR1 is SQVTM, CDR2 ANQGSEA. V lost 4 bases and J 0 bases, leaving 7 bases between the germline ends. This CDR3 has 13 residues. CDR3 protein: CSVGQSSGNTIYF. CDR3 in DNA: TGCAGCGTTGGGCAGTCCTCTGGAAACACCATATATTTT.

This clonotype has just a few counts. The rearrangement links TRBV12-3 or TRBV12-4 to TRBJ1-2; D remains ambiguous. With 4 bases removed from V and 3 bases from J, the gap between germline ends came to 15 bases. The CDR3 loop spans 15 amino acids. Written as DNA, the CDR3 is TGTGCCAGCAGTTCGGAAGGCACTAGATACTATGGCTACACCTTC. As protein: CASSSEGTRYYGYTF.

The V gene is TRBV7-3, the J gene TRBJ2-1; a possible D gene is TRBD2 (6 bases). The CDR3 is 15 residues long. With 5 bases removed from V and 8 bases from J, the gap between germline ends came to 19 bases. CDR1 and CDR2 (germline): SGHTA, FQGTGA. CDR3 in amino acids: CASSPSGLDNHEQFF. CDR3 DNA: TGTGCCAGCAGCCCCTCGGGACTCGACAACCATGAGCAGTTCTTC.

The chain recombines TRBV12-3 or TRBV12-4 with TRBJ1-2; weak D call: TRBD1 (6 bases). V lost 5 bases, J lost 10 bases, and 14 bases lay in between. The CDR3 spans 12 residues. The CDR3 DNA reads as TGTGCCAGCAGTCCTCCCCGGGGGGCCTACACCTTC. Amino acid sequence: CASSPPRGAYTF.

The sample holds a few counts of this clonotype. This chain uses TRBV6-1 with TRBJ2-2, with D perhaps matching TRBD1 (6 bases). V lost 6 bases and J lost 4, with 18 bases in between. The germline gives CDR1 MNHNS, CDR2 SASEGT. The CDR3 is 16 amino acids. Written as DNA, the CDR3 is TGTGCCAGCAGCCCCCACCGGACAGACTCCACCGGGGAGCTGTTTTTT. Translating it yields CASSPHRTDSTGELFF.

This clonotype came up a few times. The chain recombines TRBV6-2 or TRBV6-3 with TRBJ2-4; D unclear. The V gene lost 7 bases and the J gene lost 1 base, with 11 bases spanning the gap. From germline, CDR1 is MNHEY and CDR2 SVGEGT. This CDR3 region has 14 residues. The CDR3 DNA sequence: TGTGCCAGCAACCCGGTGATTGCCAAAAACATTCAGTACTTC. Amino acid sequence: CASNPVIAKNIQYF.

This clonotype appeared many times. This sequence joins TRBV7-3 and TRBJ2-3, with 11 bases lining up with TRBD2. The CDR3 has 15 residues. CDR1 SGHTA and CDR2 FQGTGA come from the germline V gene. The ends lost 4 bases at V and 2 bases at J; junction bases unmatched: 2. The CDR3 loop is CASSSSGGSTDTQYF. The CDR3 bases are TGTGCCAGCAGCTCTAGCGGGGGGTCCACAGATACGCAGTATTTT.

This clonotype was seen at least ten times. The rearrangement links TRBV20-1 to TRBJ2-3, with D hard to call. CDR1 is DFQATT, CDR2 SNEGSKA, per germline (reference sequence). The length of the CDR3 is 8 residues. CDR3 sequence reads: CRVDTQYF. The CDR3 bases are TGCAGGGTAGATACGCAGTATTTT.

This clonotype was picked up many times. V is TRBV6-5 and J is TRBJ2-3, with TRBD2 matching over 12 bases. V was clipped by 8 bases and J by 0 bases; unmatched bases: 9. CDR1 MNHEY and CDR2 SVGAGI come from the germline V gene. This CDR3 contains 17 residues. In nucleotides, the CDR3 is TGTGCCAGCCTGGCCAGACTAGCGGGGGTTAGCACAGATACGCAGTATTTT. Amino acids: CASLARLAGVSTDTQYF.

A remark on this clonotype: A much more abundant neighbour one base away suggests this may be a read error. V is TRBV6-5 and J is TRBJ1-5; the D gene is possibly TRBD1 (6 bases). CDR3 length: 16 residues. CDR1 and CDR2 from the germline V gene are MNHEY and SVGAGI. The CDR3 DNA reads TGTGCCAGCAGTAACTCGAGGGGGGCAGGGAATCAGCCCCAGCATTTT. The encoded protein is CASSNSRGAGNQPQHF.

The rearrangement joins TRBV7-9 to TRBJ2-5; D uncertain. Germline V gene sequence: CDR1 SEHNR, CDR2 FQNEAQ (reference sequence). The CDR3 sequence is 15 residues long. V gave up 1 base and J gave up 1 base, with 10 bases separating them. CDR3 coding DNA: TGTGCCAGCAGCTTAGATCGGCGATTCCAAGAGACCCAGTACTTC. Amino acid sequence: CASSLDRRFQETQYF. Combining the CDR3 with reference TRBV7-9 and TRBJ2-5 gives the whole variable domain DTGVSQNPRHKITKRGQNVTFRCDPISEHNRLYWYRQTLGQGPEFLTYFQNEAQLEKSRLLSDRFSAERPKGSFSTLEIQRTEQGDSAMYLCASSLDRRFQETQYFGPGTRLLVL.

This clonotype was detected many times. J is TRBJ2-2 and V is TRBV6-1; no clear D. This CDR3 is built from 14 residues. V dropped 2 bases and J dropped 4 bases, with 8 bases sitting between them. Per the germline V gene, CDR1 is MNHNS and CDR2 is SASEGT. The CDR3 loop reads CASSEFSFTGELFF. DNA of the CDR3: TGTGCCAGCAGTGAATTCTCATTCACCGGGGAGCTGTTTTTT.

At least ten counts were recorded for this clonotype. This CDR3 is CASSLLKSYEQYV. The CDR3 DNA sequence: TGCGCCAGCAGCTTATTGAAAAGCTACGAGCAGTACGTC. The chain combines TRBV5-1 with TRBJ2-7, with D uncertain. CDR1 is SGHRS, CDR2 YFSETQ, per germline. Trimming shortened V by 2 bases and J by 3 bases, and 9 bases separated the two germline ends. The CDR3 consists of 13 residues.

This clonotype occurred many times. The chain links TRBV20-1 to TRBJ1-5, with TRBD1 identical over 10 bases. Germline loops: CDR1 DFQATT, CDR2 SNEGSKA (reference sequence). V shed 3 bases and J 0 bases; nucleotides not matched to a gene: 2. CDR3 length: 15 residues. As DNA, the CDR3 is TGCAGTGCTAGGACAGGGGGCAATAGCAATCAGCCCCAGCATTTT. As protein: CSARTGGNSNQPQHF.

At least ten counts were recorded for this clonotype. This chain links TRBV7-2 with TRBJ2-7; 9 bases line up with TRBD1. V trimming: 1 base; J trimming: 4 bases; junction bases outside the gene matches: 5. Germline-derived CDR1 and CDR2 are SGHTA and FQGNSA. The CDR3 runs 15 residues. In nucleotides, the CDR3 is TGTGCCAGCAGCTTAGTCGCAGGGACAGGGTACGAGCAGTACTTC. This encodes CASSLVAGTGYEQYF.

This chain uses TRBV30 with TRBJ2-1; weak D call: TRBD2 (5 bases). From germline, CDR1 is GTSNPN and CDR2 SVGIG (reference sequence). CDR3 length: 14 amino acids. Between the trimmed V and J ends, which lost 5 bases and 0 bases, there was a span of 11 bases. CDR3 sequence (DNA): TGTGCCTGGGGAAGGAGGACCTCCTACAATGAGCAGTTCTTC. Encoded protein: CAWGRRTSYNEQFF.

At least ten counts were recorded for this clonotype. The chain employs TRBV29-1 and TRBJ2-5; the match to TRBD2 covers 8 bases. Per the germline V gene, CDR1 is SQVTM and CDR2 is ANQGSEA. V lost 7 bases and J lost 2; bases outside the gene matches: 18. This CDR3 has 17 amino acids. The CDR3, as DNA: TGCAGCGCCCTGACTAGCGATCACCCCACAGGGCAAGAGACCCAGTACTTC. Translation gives CSALTSDHPTGQETQYF.